The clone carrying this T cell receptor (beta chain) was seen repeatedly, ten times or more. The target antigen is unknown. This sample is drawn from a study of metastatic and nonmetastatic thyroid tumors. Study-level background: Comparative analysis of repertoires was undertaken across blood and tumor or nodule tissue obtained from malignant and benign thyroid patients.

TCRdb re-processed the PCR reads through MiXCR. The sample includes approximately 28,000 clones, around a sixth of them seen just once. Notes on the study in general: When malignant thyroid tumors were compared with benign nodules, TCR beta diversity was reportedly significantly higher in the malignant tumors. This held in both blood and tumor samples.

Every patient was untreated before thyroid surgery. The sample consisted of blood. The clonotype comes from a male donor with papillary thyroid cancer or a benign thyroid nodule (not recorded which). Some clones in this sample may be carry-over from other donors' samples.

The DNA for the CDR3 is TGTGCCAGCAGCCAAGTCGGGAGGGAGGACATTCAGTACTTC. Residues: CASSQVGREDIQYF. This chain uses TRBV4-2 with TRBJ2-4; TRBD2 agrees at 8 bases. The CDR3 extends over 14 amino acids. Germline V gives CDR1 LGHNA, CDR2 YNFKEQ. The V segment lost 1 base and the J segment 8 bases; nucleotides outside the gene matches: 4.